The TCR beta chain described here comes from a study of blood T cell repertoires in COVID-19. Background on the study: The analysed material was cDNA or gDNA that came from T cells, B-cell-depleted T cells, or PBMCs.

Original processing notes: Quantification of nucleated cells was approximated via reference gene primer amplification. Assay used: immunoSEQ multiplex PCR; TCRdb lists only in-frame clones, some missing. The V and J calls and clone size were taken over from that table, and D and trimming were inferred from the DNA. The table records tens of thousands of clones, about 87% of them present only once. The sequenced material came from peripheral blood. The TCR originated in a woman aged 40 to 55 with acute or convalescent COVID-19.

CDR3 DNA sequence: TGTGCCAGCAGCCAATCGGGGTCTGGAAACACCATATATTTT. Protein: CASSQSGSGNTIYF. J is TRBJ1-3 and V is TRBV14; D is uncertain. The CDR3 spans 14 residues. V shed 2 bases and J shed 1 base, with 6 bases lying between them. Germline V gene lookup returns CDR1 SGHDN and CDR2 FVKESK.